One sample yielded the 16 T cell receptor beta chains listed below, sequenced in a study of graft-versus-host responses after intestinal transplantation. Method: immunoSEQ multiplex PCR; TCRdb's copy keeps in-frame clones and lacks some. The sample consists of around 26,000 clones, approximately 95% of them appearing once. Source: PBMCs, taken 156 days after intestinal transplant. The source of these receptors is a human patient who received an intestinal transplant, so some T cells may come from the graft donor.

This chain connects TRBV19 to TRBJ1-5; D possibly corresponds to TRBD1 (5 bases). In germline, CDR1 is LNHDA, CDR2 SQIVND (reference sequence). The CDR3 runs 16 residues. The V end was cut by 3 bases, the J end by 0 bases, with 12 bases between. CDR3 bases: TGTGCCAGTAGTATGATCTGGGGGTATAGCAATCAGCCCCAGCATTTT. As protein: CASSMIWGYSNQPQHF.

The V and J genes are TRBV7-2 and TRBJ2-7, with 10 bases aligning to TRBD1. V lost 7 bases, J lost 3 bases, and 6 bases stayed unmatched. CDR1 is SGHTA, CDR2 FQGNSA, per germline. CDR3 length: 14 amino acids. The CDR3 nucleotides are TGTGCCAGCACCATAGGACAGGGGGTCTACGAGCAGTACTTC. As protein: CASTIGQGVYEQYF. The entire variable domain, with the rest obtained from reference TRBV7-2 and TRBJ2-7, is as follows: GAGVSQSPSNKVTEKGKDVELRCDPISGHTALYWYRQSLGQGLEFLIYFQGNSAPDKSGLPSDRFSAERTGGSVSTLTIQRTQQEDSAVYLCASTIGQGVYEQYFGPGTRLTVT.

The table lists this clone with a few counts. The rearrangement uses TRBV5-6 and TRBJ2-5, with unresolved D. The CDR3 covers 16 residues. Germline lookup yields CDR1 SGHDT and CDR2 YYEEEE. V was pared by 2 bases and J by 5 bases, with 19 bases between. The CDR3 loop reads CASSLWSTSIGETQYF. The CDR3 nucleotides are TGTGCCAGCAGCTTATGGTCTACTTCTATCGGGGAGACCCAGTACTTC.

The chain has TRBV19 and TRBJ2-1, with D possibly matching TRBD2 (5 bases). This CDR3 is 15 amino acids long. Deletions cut 4 bases from V and 0 bases from J, with 10 bases between. Germline V gene data show CDR1 as LNHDA and CDR2 as SQIVND (reference sequence). The CDR3 bases are TGTGCCAGTAGTAAGGACGCGGGCTCCTACAATGAGCAGTTCTTC. Residues: CASSKDAGSYNEQFF.

This chain joins TRBV30 and TRBJ2-1, with D unresolved. Germline V gene sequence: CDR1 GTSNPN, CDR2 SVGIG (reference sequence). The CDR3 covers 13 residues. V was clipped by 0 bases and J by 4 bases, with 7 bases between them. The CDR3: CAWSVGQYNEQFF. The CDR3, as DNA: TGTGCCTGGAGTGTAGGGCAGTACAATGAGCAGTTCTTC.

Regarding this clone: Other DNA sequences of this sample code for an identical CDR3. The genes are TRBV6-1 and TRBJ2-2; possibly TRBD2 for D (6 bases). Trimming pared 1 base from V and 6 bases from J, leaving 12 bases between. This CDR3 spans 15 amino acids. Germline V gene data show CDR1 as MNHNS and CDR2 as SASEGT. The CDR3 protein is CASSEGAGYAGELFF. The DNA of the CDR3 is TGTGCCAGCAGTGAAGGGGCGGGGTACGCCGGGGAGCTGTTTTTT.

This chain connects TRBV7-9 to TRBJ2-7, with D unresolved. There are 14 residues in the CDR3. CDR1 and CDR2 from the germline V gene are SEHNR and FQNEAQ (reference sequence). Trimming left V 2 bases short and J 3 bases short, with 11 bases between. CDR3: CASSLSGGIYEQYF. The CDR3 DNA reads as TGTGCCAGCAGCTTAAGTGGCGGTATCTACGAGCAGTACTTC. Filled out from reference TRBV7-9 and TRBJ2-7, the complete variable domain reads DTGVSQNPRHKITKRGQNVTFRCDPISEHNRLYWYRQTLGQGPEFLTYFQNEAQLEKSRLLSDRFSAERPKGSFSTLEIQRTEQGDSAMYLCASSLSGGIYEQYFGPGTRLTVT.

Comment on this clone: One end of the junction fails to match germline, which may point to a read error. The chain uses TRBV28 and TRBJ2-1; the match to TRBD2 covers 8 bases. There are 13 residues in the CDR3. Germline CDR1 and CDR2: MDHEN and SYDVKM. CDR3 sequence reads: CASILREGYEQFF. The CDR3 region has the DNA TGTGCCAGCATTTTACGGGAGGGCTATGAGCAGTTCTTC.

The chain carries TRBV4-1 and TRBJ2-3, with TRBD2 as a possible D gene (5 bases). The length of the CDR3 is 17 residues. Germline CDR1 reads MGHRA; CDR2 reads YSYEKL. V was pared by 5 bases and J by 8 bases, with 26 bases between. The CDR3 DNA sequence: TGCGCCAGCAGCAAATCCCTCCGGGTCGGTGAAGGAGGTACGCAGTATTTT. The encoded protein is CASSKSLRVGEGGTQYF.

V usage is TRBV11-2 and J usage is TRBJ2-2; D remains unclear. The V and J ends lost 5 bases and 8 bases respectively, with 15 bases between them. Per the germline V gene, CDR1 is SGHAT and CDR2 is FQNNGV. This CDR3 contains 14 residues. The CDR3: CASSKWTDLGELFF. As DNA, the CDR3 is TGTGCCAGCAGCAAATGGACCGATTTGGGGGAGCTGTTTTTT.

This clone occurred once. V usage is TRBV7-9 and J usage is TRBJ2-2; 11 bases are a match to TRBD2. The germline V gene has CDR1 SEHNR and CDR2 FQNEAQ (reference sequence). The CDR3 has 19 amino acids. V shed 4 bases and J 0 bases; nucleotides not matched to a gene: 10. CDR3 amino acids: CASSSNKLAGVSNTGELFF. The CDR3 DNA follows: TGTGCCAGCAGCTCGAATAAACTAGCGGGAGTATCGAACACCGGGGAGCTGTTTTTT.

V and J are TRBV4-1 and TRBJ2-2; 11 bases are a match to TRBD2. The CDR3 is 16 amino acids. Trimming took 1 base from V and 8 from J; bases not matched to a gene: 6. The germline CDR1 and CDR2 sequences are MGHRA and YSYEKL. CDR3 in amino acids: CASSQVPSGRNGELFF. The CDR3 region has the DNA TGCGCCAGCAGCCAAGTCCCTAGCGGGAGGAATGGGGAGCTGTTTTTT.

The chain carries TRBV6-1 and TRBJ1-1; D is perhaps TRBD1 (6 bases). The CDR3 runs to 17 residues. Per germline, CDR1 MNHNS and CDR2 SASEGT. V shed 4 bases and J shed 0 bases, with 18 bases lying between them. The CDR3: CASSARRRGNMNTEAFF. CDR3 coding DNA: TGTGCCAGCAGTGCCCGTCGCAGGGGTAATATGAACACTGAAGCTTTCTTT.

The chain carries TRBV7-8 and TRBJ1-5, with D perhaps matching TRBD1 (6 bases). V was cut by 2 bases and J by 5 bases, with 13 bases left in between. The CDR3 contains 15 residues. The germline V gene has CDR1 SGHVS and CDR2 FQNEAQ. The CDR3 DNA is TGTGCCAGCAGCTTACGGGGGCTACGATATCAGCCCCAGCATTTT. It encodes CASSLRGLRYQPQHF.

This sequence joins TRBV30 and TRBJ1-1; TRBD1 matches at 7 bases. J lost 2 bases, V lost 2 bases, and 11 bases had no gene match. Germline V lookup: CDR1 GTSNPN, CDR2 SVGIG (reference sequence). CDR3 length: 16 residues. The CDR3 DNA follows: TGTGCCTGGAGTCTTGTCAGGACAGGCTCAAACACTGAAGCTTTCTTT. Encoded protein: CAWSLVRTGSNTEAFF. Full variable domain (remainder filled in from reference TRBV30 and TRBJ1-1): SQTIHQWPATLVQPVGSPLSLECTVEGTSNPNLYWYRQAAGRGLQLLFYSVGIGQISSEVPQNLSASRPQDRQFILSSKKLLLSDSGFYLCAWSLVRTGSNTEAFFGQGTRLTVV.

V gene TRBV23-1 combines with J gene TRBJ2-7; D call uncertain. TRBV23-1 is marked as an open reading frame, function uncertain. The CDR3 extends over 10 amino acids. Trimming took 8 bases from V and 3 from J, leaving 5 bases between them. The CDR3 DNA sequence: TGCGCCAGCCCTGACTACGAGCAGTACTTC. Translating it yields CASPDYEQYF.